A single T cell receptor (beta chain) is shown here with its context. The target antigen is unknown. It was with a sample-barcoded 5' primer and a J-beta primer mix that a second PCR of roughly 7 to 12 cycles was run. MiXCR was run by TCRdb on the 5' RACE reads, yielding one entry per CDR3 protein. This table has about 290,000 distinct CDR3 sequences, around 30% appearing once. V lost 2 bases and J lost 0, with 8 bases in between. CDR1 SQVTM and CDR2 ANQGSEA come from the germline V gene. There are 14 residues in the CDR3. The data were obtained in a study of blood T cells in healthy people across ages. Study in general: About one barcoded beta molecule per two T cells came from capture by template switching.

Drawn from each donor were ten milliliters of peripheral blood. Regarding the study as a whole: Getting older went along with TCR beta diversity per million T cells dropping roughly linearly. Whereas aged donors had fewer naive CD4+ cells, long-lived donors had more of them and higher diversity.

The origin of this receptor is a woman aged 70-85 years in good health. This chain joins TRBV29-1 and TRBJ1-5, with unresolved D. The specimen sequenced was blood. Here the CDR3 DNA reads TGCAGCGTTGAAACGGCGGATAGCAATCAGCCCCAGCATTTT. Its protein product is CSVETADSNQPQHF.